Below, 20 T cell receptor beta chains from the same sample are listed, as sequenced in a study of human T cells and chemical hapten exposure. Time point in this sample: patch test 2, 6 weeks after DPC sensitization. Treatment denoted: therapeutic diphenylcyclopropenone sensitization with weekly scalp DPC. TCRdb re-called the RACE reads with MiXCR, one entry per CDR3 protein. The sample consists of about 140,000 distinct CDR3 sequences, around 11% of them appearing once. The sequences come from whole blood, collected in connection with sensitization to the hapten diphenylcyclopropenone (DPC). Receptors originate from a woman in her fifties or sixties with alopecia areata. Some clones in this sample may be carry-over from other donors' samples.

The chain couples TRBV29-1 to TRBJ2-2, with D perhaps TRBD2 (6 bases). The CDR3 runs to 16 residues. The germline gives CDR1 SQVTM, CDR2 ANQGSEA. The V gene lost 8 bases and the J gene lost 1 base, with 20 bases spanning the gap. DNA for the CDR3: TGCAGCTATCGGGCCTGGGCGGGGATGAACACCGGGGAGCTGTTTTTT. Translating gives CSYRAWAGMNTGELFF.

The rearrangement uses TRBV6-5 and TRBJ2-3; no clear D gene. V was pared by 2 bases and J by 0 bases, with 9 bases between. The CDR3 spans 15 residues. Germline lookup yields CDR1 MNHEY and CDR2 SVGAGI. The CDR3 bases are TGTGCCAGCAGTTACACACTGATTAGCACAGATACGCAGTATTTT. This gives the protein CASSYTLISTDTQYF.

CDR3 nucleotide sequence: TGTGCCTGGAGTAGGCAGGGTGGCTATGGCTACACCTTC. Translating it yields CAWSRQGGYGYTF. The gene calls are TRBV30 and TRBJ1-2; D perhaps matches TRBD1 (5 bases). CDR3 size: 13 residues. CDR1 and CDR2 from the germline V gene are GTSNPN and SVGIG (reference sequence). V lost 2 bases and J 4 bases, leaving 11 bases between the germline ends.

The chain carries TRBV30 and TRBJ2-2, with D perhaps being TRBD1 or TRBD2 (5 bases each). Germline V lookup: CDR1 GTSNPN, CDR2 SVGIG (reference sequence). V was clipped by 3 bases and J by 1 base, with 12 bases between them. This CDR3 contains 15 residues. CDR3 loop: CAWRAKGRNTGELFF. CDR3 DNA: TGTGCCTGGAGGGCCAAGGGACGGAACACCGGGGAGCTGTTTTTT. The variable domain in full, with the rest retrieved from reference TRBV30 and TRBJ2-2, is SQTIHQWPATLVQPVGSPLSLECTVEGTSNPNLYWYRQAAGRGLQLLFYSVGIGQISSEVPQNLSASRPQDRQFILSSKKLLLSDSGFYLCAWRAKGRNTGELFFGEGSRLTVL.

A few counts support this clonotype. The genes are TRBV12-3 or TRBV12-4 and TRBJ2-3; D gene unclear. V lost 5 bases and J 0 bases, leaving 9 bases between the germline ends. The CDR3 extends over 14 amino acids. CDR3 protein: CASSATPSTDTQYF. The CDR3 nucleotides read TGTGCCAGCAGTGCCACCCCTAGCACAGATACGCAGTATTTT.

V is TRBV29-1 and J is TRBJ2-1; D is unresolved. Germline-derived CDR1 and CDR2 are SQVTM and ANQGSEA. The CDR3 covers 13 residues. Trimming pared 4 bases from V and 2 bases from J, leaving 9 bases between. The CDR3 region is CSVGRYAYNEQFF. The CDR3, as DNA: TGCAGCGTTGGCAGGTACGCCTACAATGAGCAGTTCTTC.

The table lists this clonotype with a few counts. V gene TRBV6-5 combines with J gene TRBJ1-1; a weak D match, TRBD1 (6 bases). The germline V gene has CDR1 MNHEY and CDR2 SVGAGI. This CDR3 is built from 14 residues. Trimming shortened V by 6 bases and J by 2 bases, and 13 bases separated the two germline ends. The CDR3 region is CASSRGQLNTEAFF. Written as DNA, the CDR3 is TGTGCCAGCAGCCGCGGACAGTTAAACACTGAAGCTTTCTTT.

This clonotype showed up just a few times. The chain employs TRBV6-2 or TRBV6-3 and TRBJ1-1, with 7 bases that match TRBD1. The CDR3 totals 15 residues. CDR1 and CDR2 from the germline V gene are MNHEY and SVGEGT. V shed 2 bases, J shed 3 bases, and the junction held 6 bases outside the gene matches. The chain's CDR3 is CASSYPRQGDTEAFF. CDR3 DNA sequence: TGTGCCAGCAGTTACCCCCGACAGGGTGACACTGAAGCTTTCTTT.

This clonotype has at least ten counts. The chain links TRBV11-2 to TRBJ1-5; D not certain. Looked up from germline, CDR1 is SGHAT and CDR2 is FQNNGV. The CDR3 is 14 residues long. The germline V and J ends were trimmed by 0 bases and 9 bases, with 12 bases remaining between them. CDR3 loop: CASSLDGTVTPQHF. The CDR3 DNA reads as TGTGCCAGCAGCTTAGACGGCACCGTAACGCCCCAGCATTTT.

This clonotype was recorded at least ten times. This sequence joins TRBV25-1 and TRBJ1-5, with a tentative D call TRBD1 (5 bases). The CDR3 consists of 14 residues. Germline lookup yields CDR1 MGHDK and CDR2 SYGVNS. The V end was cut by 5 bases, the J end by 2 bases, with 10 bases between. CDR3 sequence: CASSKGSGNQPQHF. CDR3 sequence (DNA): TGTGCCAGCAGTAAGGGGAGCGGCAATCAGCCCCAGCATTTT.

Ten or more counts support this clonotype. CDR3 sequence: CASSQVPFNGEQFF. DNA for the CDR3: TGTGCCAGCAGCCAAGTCCCCTTCAATGGTGAGCAGTTCTTC. The genes are TRBV14 and TRBJ2-1; D not resolved. CDR1 and CDR2 (germline): SGHDN, FVKESK. The V and J ends lost 1 base and 9 bases respectively, with 13 bases between them. The CDR3 sequence is 14 residues long.

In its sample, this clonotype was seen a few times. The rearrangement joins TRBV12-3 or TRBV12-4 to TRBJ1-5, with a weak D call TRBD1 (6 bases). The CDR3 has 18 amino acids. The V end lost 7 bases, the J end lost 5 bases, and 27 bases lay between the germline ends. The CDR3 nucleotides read TGTGCCAGCACCTCGGGCATACTGGGGGCCAAGGGGCATCAGCCCCAGCATTTT. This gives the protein CASTSGILGAKGHQPQHF.

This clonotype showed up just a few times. CDR3 amino acids: CASSRDRDTLHF. The CDR3 DNA reads as TGCGCCAGCAGCAGAGACAGGGATACCCTCCACTTT. The chain joins TRBV5-1 to TRBJ1-6, with TRBD1 matching over 7 bases. The CDR3 loop spans 12 amino acids. Germline V gene lookup returns CDR1 SGHRS and CDR2 YFSETQ. The J segment lost 14 bases and the V segment lost 4 bases, leaving 6 bases of the junction unmatched.

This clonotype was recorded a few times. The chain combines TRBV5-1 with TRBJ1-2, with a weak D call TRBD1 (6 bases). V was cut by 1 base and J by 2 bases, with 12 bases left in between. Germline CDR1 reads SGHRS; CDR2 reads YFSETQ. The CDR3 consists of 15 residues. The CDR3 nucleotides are TGCGCCAGCAGCTTGTTGGGGGCCGCAAACTATGGCTACACCTTC. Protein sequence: CASSLLGAANYGYTF.

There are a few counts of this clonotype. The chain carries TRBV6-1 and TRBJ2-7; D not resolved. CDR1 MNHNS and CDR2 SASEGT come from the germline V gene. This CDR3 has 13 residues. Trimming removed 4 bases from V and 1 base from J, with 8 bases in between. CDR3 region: CASSGLVSYEQYF. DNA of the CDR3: TGTGCCAGCAGTGGGCTAGTTTCCTACGAGCAGTACTTC.

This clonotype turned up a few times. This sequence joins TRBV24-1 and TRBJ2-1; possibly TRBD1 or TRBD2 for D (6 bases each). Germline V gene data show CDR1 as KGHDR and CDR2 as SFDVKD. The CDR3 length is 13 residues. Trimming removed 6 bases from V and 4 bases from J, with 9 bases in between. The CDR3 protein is CATSRGVYNEQFF. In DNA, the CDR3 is TGTGCCACCAGTAGGGGGGTATACAATGAGCAGTTCTTC.

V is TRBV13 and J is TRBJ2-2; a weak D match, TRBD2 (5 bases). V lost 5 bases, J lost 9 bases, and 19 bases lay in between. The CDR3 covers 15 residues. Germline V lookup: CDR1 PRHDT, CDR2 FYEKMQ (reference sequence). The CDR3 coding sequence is TGTGCCAGCAGCCCCGGCCCCCCCGGAGGCCGGGAGCTGTTTTTT. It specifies CASSPGPPGGRELFF.

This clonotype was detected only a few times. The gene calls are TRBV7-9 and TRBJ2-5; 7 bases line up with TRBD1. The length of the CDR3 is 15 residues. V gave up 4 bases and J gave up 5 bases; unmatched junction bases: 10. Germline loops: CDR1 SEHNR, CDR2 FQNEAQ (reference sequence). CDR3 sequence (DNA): TGTGCCAGCAGCTCTTATTCGGACAGGTTGGAGACCCAGTACTTC. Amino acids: CASSSYSDRLETQYF.

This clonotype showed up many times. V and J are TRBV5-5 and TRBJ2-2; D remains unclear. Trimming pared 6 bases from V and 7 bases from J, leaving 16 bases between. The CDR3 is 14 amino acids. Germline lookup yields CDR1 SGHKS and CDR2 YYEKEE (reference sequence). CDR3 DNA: TGTGCCAGCACCCAATACAACCTTGACGGGGAGCTGTTTTTT. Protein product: CASTQYNLDGELFF.

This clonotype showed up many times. The CDR3 DNA sequence: TGTGCCAGCAGTGAAGAGGGGACAGGGAGCGAGCAGTACTTC. This sequence encodes CASSEEGTGSEQYF. V is TRBV6-1 and J is TRBJ2-7, with 9 bases matching TRBD1. The CDR3 sequence is 14 residues long. The V gene end was trimmed by 1 base and the J gene end by 6 bases; junction bases not matched to a gene: 4. Germline values: CDR1 MNHNS, CDR2 SASEGT.